The 32 T cell receptor beta chains below come from one sample, sequenced in a study of CD8 T cells in Susac syndrome. RNA amounts of roughly 0.5 to 1 ug underwent reverse transcription with random hexamers. TCRdb fed the immunoSEQ multiplex PCR reads into MiXCR, producing one record per CDR3 protein. The table includes 150,000 to 200,000 distinct CDR3 sequences, about 95% detected once. The specimen sequenced was CD4+ T cells from PBMCs. Source of these receptors: a human donor with multiple sclerosis.

This clonotype was found once. The chain's CDR3 is CASSWDRESWPQHF. In DNA form, the CDR3 reads TGTGCCAGCAGTTGGGACAGGGAGTCGTGGCCCCAGCATTTT. The chain links TRBV6-5 to TRBJ1-5; TRBD1 aligns across 9 bases. This CDR3 spans 14 amino acids. CDR1 and CDR2 (germline): MNHEY, SVGAGI. With 4 bases clipped from V and 9 bases from J, the junction kept 7 bases outside the gene matches.

The DNA for the CDR3 is TGCGCCAGCAGCCAAGTTGGCGGGGGGAGAGGCTACACCTTC. As protein: CASSQVGGGRGYTF. The genes are TRBV4-1 and TRBJ1-2, with D possibly matching TRBD1 (5 bases). V was cut by 1 base and J by 8 bases, with 14 bases left in between. Looked up from germline, CDR1 is MGHRA and CDR2 is YSYEKL. This CDR3 region has 14 residues.

The J gene is TRBJ2-3, the V gene TRBV6-2 or TRBV6-3; TRBD1 might be the D (5 bases). Germline V gene data show CDR1 as MNHEY and CDR2 as SVGEGT. The length of the CDR3 is 15 residues. As DNA, the CDR3 is TGTGCAGGGGCCTTCGGCGCCCTAGGCACAGATACGCAGTATTTT. Residues: CAGAFGALGTDTQYF.

In its sample, this clonotype was seen a few times. The chain couples TRBV3-1 to TRBJ2-7; no reliable D call. V shed 6 bases and J shed 0 bases, with 6 bases lying between them. There are 12 residues in the CDR3. CDR1 is LGHDT and CDR2 is YNNKEL in the germline V gene (reference sequence). CDR3 amino acids: CASSSYSYEQYF. CDR3 sequence (DNA): TGTGCCAGCAGTTCTTACTCCTACGAGCAGTACTTC.

V usage is TRBV20-1 and J usage is TRBJ2-1, with 13 bases matching TRBD2. The CDR3 extends over 17 amino acids. J lost 0 bases, V lost 3 bases, and 5 bases had no gene match. Per germline, CDR1 DFQATT and CDR2 SNEGSKA (reference sequence). In DNA form, the CDR3 reads TGCAGTGCTAGCTGGACTAGCGGGAGAAGCTCCTACAATGAGCAGTTCTTC. Translated, it gives CSASWTSGRSSYNEQFF.

The V call is TRBV20-1, the J call TRBJ2-7; D remains ambiguous. The germline V gene encodes CDR1 DFQATT and CDR2 SNEGSKA (reference sequence). The CDR3 is 13 residues long. With 1 base removed from V and 6 bases from J, the gap between germline ends came to 13 bases. The chain's CDR3 is CSARGIGRGEQYF. The CDR3, as DNA: TGCAGTGCTAGAGGGATAGGGCGAGGCGAGCAGTACTTC.

CDR3 nucleotides: TGTGCCCGGTCCGCAGGGGGTACGCAGTATTTT. Encoded protein: CARSAGGTQYF. The rearrangement links TRBV30 to TRBJ2-3; 7 nucleotides agree with TRBD1. V gave up 8 bases and J gave up 8 bases; unmatched junction bases: 7. The CDR3 runs 11 residues. Per germline, CDR1 GTSNPN and CDR2 SVGIG (reference sequence).

The V call is TRBV20-1, the J call TRBJ1-5, with TRBD1 as a possible D gene (5 bases). Germline V CDR1 and CDR2: DFQATT, SNEGSKA (reference sequence). The CDR3 extends over 16 amino acids. Trimming pared 2 bases from V and 5 bases from J, leaving 19 bases between. Here the CDR3 DNA reads TGCAGTGCTAGATCCCCCCAGGGCGGCCCAGATCAGCCCCAGCATTTT. Its translation is CSARSPQGGPDQPQHF.

The chain is built from TRBV20-1 and TRBJ2-3, with D unclear. Between the trimmed V and J ends, which lost 3 bases and 6 bases, there was a span of 4 bases. Germline V gene data show CDR1 as DFQATT and CDR2 as SNEGSKA (reference sequence). The CDR3 contains 10 residues. The CDR3 here is CSASGDTQYF. CDR3 in DNA: TGCAGTGCTAGTGGGGATACGCAGTATTTT.

The chain is built from TRBV5-6 and TRBJ2-7; weak D call: TRBD2 (6 bases). Looked up from germline, CDR1 is SGHDT and CDR2 is YYEEEE. Trimming cost V 1 base and J 6 bases, with 17 bases left between them. The CDR3 extends over 15 amino acids. CDR3 DNA sequence: TGTGCCAGCAGCTTGTGGGTCGGGAGTAAAGGCGAGCAGTACTTC. Its translation: CASSLWVGSKGEQYF.

The CDR3 is CASSQVSSPLHF. CDR3 coding DNA: TGTGCCAGCAGCCAAGTTTCTTCACCCCTCCACTTT. The chain joins TRBV3-1 to TRBJ1-6; D not resolved. The CDR3 has 12 residues. The germline CDR1 and CDR2 sequences are LGHDT and YNNKEL (reference sequence). V lost 1 base and J 9 bases, leaving 4 bases between the germline ends.

The chain recombines TRBV24-1 with TRBJ2-2; the D gene is possibly TRBD1 (6 bases). This CDR3 has 17 amino acids. Germline CDR1 and CDR2: KGHDR and SFDVKD. V lost 2 bases to trimming and J lost 5 bases, with 17 bases between them. This CDR3 is CATSDSPGRGVTGELFF. The CDR3 DNA sequence: TGTGCCACCAGTGATTCCCCGGGCAGGGGAGTAACCGGGGAGCTGTTTTTT.

This clonotype was recorded once. The chain combines TRBV5-1 with TRBJ2-1; D is ambiguous. This CDR3 is 12 amino acids long. Germline V gene lookup returns CDR1 SGHRS and CDR2 YFSETQ. Between the trimmed V and J ends, which lost 5 bases and 3 bases, there was a span of 6 bases. CDR3 sequence (DNA): TGCGCCAGCAGGGGCGACTACAATGAGCAGTTCTTC. Residues: CASRGDYNEQFF. The variable domain in full, with the rest retrieved from reference TRBV5-1 and TRBJ2-1, is KAGVTQTPRYLIKTRGQQVTLSCSPISGHRSVSWYQQTPGQGLQFLFEYFSETQRNKGNFPGRFSGRQFSNSRSEMNVSTLELGDSALYLCASRGDYNEQFFGPGTRLTVL.

The J gene is TRBJ1-5, the V gene TRBV2; 7 nucleotides match TRBD1. Germline trimming cut 7 bases from V and 6 bases from J; bases unmatched to any gene: 6. Germline lookup yields CDR1 SNHLY and CDR2 FYNNEI. The CDR3 consists of 13 residues. The CDR3 loop reads CASTGGGFQPQHF. The CDR3 DNA sequence: TGTGCCAGCACAGGGGGAGGCTTTCAGCCCCAGCATTTT.

The chain joins TRBV29-1 to TRBJ2-7; TRBD1 agrees at 7 bases. CDR1 and CDR2 (germline): SQVTM, ANQGSEA. This CDR3 is 14 amino acids long. The V and J ends lost 3 bases and 0 bases, in that order; junction bases with no gene match: 5. The CDR3 DNA sequence: TGCAGCGTTGAGAGGTGGGACAGCTCCTACGAGCAGTACTTC. Translated, it gives CSVERWDSSYEQYF.

The rearrangement links TRBV3-1 to TRBJ2-1; 10 nucleotides align to TRBD2. The CDR3 is 17 amino acids. J lost 5 bases, V lost 4 bases, and 11 bases had no gene match. Germline CDR1 is LGHDT and CDR2 is YNNKEL (reference sequence). CDR3: CASSPAPGTSVNNEQFF. The CDR3 nucleotides read TGTGCCAGCAGCCCAGCTCCCGGGACTAGCGTTAACAATGAGCAGTTCTTC.

The CDR3 sequence is CSARGINSNQPQHF. In nucleotides, the CDR3 is TGCAGTGCTAGGGGGATCAATAGCAATCAGCCCCAGCATTTT. The chain has TRBV20-1 and TRBJ1-5, with no clear D. The V end lost 3 bases, the J end lost 0 bases, and 9 bases lay between the germline ends. CDR1 is DFQATT and CDR2 is SNEGSKA in the germline V gene (reference sequence). The CDR3 is made up of 14 amino acids.

This chain uses TRBV13 with TRBJ1-1, with D possibly matching TRBD1 (5 bases). The V and J ends lost 5 bases and 4 bases respectively, with 8 bases between them. In germline, CDR1 is PRHDT, CDR2 FYEKMQ (reference sequence). The CDR3 is made up of 12 amino acids. The CDR3 region is CASSPGGTEAFF. In DNA, the CDR3 is TGTGCCAGCAGCCCCGGGGGCACTGAAGCTTTCTTT.

CDR3 in amino acids: CASSSGPFQETQYF. The CDR3, as DNA: TGTGCCAGCAGCAGTGGGCCTTTCCAAGAGACCCAGTACTTC. The chain couples TRBV7-3 to TRBJ2-5; D is unresolved. CDR1 and CDR2 (germline): SGHTA, FQGTGA. Trimming left V 5 bases short and J 1 base short, with 11 bases between. The CDR3 has 14 amino acids. Looking up the rest from reference TRBV7-3 and TRBJ2-5 gives the full variable domain: GAGVSQTPSNKVTEKGKYVELRCDPISGHTALYWYRQSLGQGPEFLIYFQGTGAADDSGLPNDRFFAVRPEGSVSTLKIQRTERGDSAVYLCASSSGPFQETQYFGPGTRLLVL.

The rearrangement links TRBV29-1 to TRBJ1-2; perhaps TRBD1 as D (6 bases). V lost 7 bases to trimming and J lost 8 bases, with 17 bases between them. Per germline, CDR1 SQVTM and CDR2 ANQGSEA. The CDR3 covers 12 residues. CDR3 region: CSALAQGEGYTF. CDR3 nucleotides: TGCAGCGCCCTGGCACAGGGCGAAGGCTACACCTTC.

J is TRBJ2-7 and V is TRBV27, with a weak D call TRBD1 (6 bases). V lost 2 bases, J lost 3 bases, and 11 bases lay in between. The CDR3 has 14 residues. The germline CDR1 and CDR2 sequences are MNHEY and SMNVEV (reference sequence). CDR3 protein: CASSLGGLDYEQYF. The CDR3 DNA sequence: TGTGCCAGCAGTTTAGGGGGCCTCGACTACGAGCAGTACTTC.

The chain carries TRBV6-2 or TRBV6-3 and TRBJ2-5; no reliable D call. Germline CDR1 reads MNHEY; CDR2 reads SVGEGT. V lost 7 bases, J lost 4 bases, and 13 bases lay in between. The CDR3 runs 13 residues. This CDR3 reads CASKSVLGETQYF. The CDR3, as DNA: TGTGCCAGCAAGTCGGTCCTGGGAGAGACCCAGTACTTC.

This CDR3 is CASGPSGVGEQFF. Written as DNA, the CDR3 is TGTGCTAGTGGCCCCTCCGGTGTGGGCGAGCAGTTCTTC. The rearrangement uses TRBV12-5 and TRBJ2-1, with no clear D. The CDR3 is 13 residues long. The ends were cut back, 6 bases at V and 10 bases at J, with 16 bases in the middle. Germline-derived CDR1 and CDR2 are LGHNT and FRNRAP. Supplemented by reference TRBV12-5 and TRBJ2-1, the full variable domain reads DARVTQTPRHKVTEMGQEVTMRCQPILGHNTVFWYRQTMMQGLELLAYFRNRAPLDDSGMPKDRFSAEMPDATLATLKIQPSEPRDSAVYFCASGPSGVGEQFFGPGTRLTVL.

The chain combines TRBV18 with TRBJ2-7; D unclear. V lost 9 bases, J lost 3 bases, and 15 bases lay in between. Germline-derived CDR1 and CDR2 are KGHSH and LQKENI. The CDR3 is made up of 13 amino acids. In DNA, the CDR3 is TGTGCCAGTTGCCAAGGCCGCGGCTACGAGCAGTACTTC. Amino acid sequence: CASCQGRGYEQYF.

The CDR3 DNA follows: TGTGCCAGCAGCGTAGGAAGATACAATGAGCAGTTCTTC. This gives the protein CASSVGRYNEQFF. The chain recombines TRBV9 with TRBJ2-1; no clear D gene. The V end lost 0 bases, the J end lost 4 bases, and 5 bases lay between the germline ends. The CDR3 covers 13 residues. CDR1 is SGDLS and CDR2 is YYNGEE in the germline V gene.

The J gene is TRBJ1-6, the V gene TRBV6-4, with D unclear. The CDR3 is made up of 13 amino acids. The V end was cut by 4 bases, the J end by 7 bases, with 8 bases between. Germline V gene data show CDR1 as MRHNA and CDR2 as SNTAGT. CDR3 sequence reads: CASSAQQNSPLHF. The CDR3 DNA reads TGTGCCAGCAGTGCCCAGCAGAATTCACCCCTCCACTTT.

The table lists this clonotype with a count of one. The rearrangement uses TRBV25-1 and TRBJ2-1, with unresolved D. The CDR3 loop spans 11 amino acids. The germline V gene encodes CDR1 MGHDK and CDR2 SYGVNS. V gave up 4 bases and J gave up 6 bases, with 4 bases separating them. The CDR3 nucleotides are TGTGCCAGCAGTGGGGTCAATGAGCAGTTCTTC. It translates to CASSGVNEQFF.

V and J are TRBV30 and TRBJ1-2; a possible D gene is TRBD1 (6 bases). The CDR3 is 12 residues long. The germline V and J ends were trimmed by 2 bases and 2 bases, with 6 bases remaining between them. Germline CDR1 is GTSNPN and CDR2 is SVGIG (reference sequence). In DNA form, the CDR3 reads TGTGCCTGGAGTCAGGGGAACTATGGCTACACCTTC. Translated, it gives CAWSQGNYGYTF.

V is TRBV27 and J is TRBJ1-2, with TRBD1 matching over 8 bases. The CDR3 runs 16 residues. Germline CDR1 reads MNHEY; CDR2 reads SMNVEV (reference sequence). V trimming: 2 bases; J trimming: 4 bases; junction bases outside the gene matches: 9. The CDR3 spells CASSLQGAKSSYGYTF. CDR3 nucleotide sequence: TGTGCCAGCAGTTTACAGGGGGCGAAGTCTAGCTATGGCTACACCTTC.

This clonotype was detected only once. The rearrangement uses TRBV11-2 and TRBJ2-1; TRBD2 is a possible D gene (5 bases). V lost 7 bases and J lost 6, with 10 bases in between. Germline V lookup: CDR1 SGHAT, CDR2 FQNNGV. There are 12 residues in the CDR3. The CDR3 coding sequence is TGTGCCAGCACCCCGCGGGCCAATGAGCAGTTCTTC. It is translated as CASTPRANEQFF.

The chain is built from TRBV12-5 and TRBJ2-7; D unclear. Germline V gives CDR1 LGHNT, CDR2 FRNRAP. The CDR3 covers 12 residues. The V end lost 7 bases, the J end lost 7 bases, and 14 bases lay between the germline ends. CDR3 coding DNA: TGTGCTAGTGCCAGATCCTTTGGGGAGCAGTACTTC. Translating gives CASARSFGEQYF.

The chain joins TRBV11-3 to TRBJ1-2; 9 nucleotides align to TRBD1. V trimming: 5 bases; J trimming: 7 bases; junction bases outside the gene matches: 5. This CDR3 comprises 13 residues. Germline CDR1 SGHNT, CDR2 YENEEA. CDR3 amino acids: CASSLDRGAGYTF. The CDR3 region has the DNA TGTGCCAGCAGCCTGGACAGGGGAGCTGGCTACACCTTC.